Sequencing of this TCR beta chain was carried out in a study of regulatory T cells. Findings and limits, study-wide: Skewed V and J usage and few unique V-J pairs marked patient repertoires, most in Tregs. In CD3G-deficient patients, conventional CD4+ T cells were enriched for hydrophobic CDR3 residues at positions 6 and 7.

The CDR3 totals 13 residues. V was trimmed by 0 bases and J by 7 bases, leaving 10 bases between them. In germline, CDR1 is SEHNR, CDR2 FQNEAQ (reference sequence). The primer mix had 52 TRBV and 13 TRBJ primers. This table comes from immunoSEQ multiplex PCR, and its TCRdb copy is limited to in-frame clones, with some not included. This table has some 23,000 clones, 88% appearing once. Every patient with CD3G deficiency had evidence of autoimmunity. At testing, patients were 2 to 39 years old, with reduced naive and increased memory T-cell proportions. Sorting split CD4+ cells into CD25-high CD127-low Tregs and CD25-low CD127-high conventional T cells. A single count supports this clone. Its antigen is currently unknown.

The specimen sequenced was conventional CD4+ T cells sorted from blood. The receptor was isolated from a child under 18 with CD3G deficiency. V is TRBV7-9 and J is TRBJ2-7; unclear D gene. In nucleotides, the CDR3 is TGTGCCAGCAGCTTAGCCGCCATGGGGGAGCAGTACTTC. It yields the protein CASSLAAMGEQYF.